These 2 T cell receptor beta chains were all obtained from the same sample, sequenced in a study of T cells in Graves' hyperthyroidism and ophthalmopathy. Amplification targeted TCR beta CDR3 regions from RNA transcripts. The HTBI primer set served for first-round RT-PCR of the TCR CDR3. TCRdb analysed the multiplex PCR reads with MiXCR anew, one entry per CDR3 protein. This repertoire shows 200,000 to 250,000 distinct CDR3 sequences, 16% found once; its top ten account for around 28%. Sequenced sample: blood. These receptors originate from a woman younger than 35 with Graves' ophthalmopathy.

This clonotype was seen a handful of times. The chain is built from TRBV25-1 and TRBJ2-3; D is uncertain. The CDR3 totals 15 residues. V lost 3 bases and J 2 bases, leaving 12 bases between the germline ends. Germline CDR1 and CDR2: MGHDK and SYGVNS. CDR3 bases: TGTGCCAGCAGTGACCTGCGGAGCTCCACAGATACGCAGTATTTT. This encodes CASSDLRSSTDTQYF. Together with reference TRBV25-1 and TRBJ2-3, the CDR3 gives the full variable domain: EADIYQTPRYLVIGTGKKITLECSQTMGHDKMYWYQQDPGMELHLIHYSYGVNSTEKGDLSSESTVSRIRTEHFPLTLESARPSHTSQYLCASSDLRSSTDTQYFGPGTRLTVL.

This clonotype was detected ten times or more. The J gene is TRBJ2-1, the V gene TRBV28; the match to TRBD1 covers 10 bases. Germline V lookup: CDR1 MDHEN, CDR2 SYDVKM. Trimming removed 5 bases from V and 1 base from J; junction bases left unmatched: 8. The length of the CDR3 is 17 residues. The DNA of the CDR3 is TGTGCCAGCAGTGACATATTGGGACAGGGGTCCTACAATGAGCAGTTCTTC. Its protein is CASSDILGQGSYNEQFF.